This record looks at one T cell receptor beta chain sequence and its context. The sample comes from a study of T cell changes during pregnancy in multiple sclerosis. This CDR3 is built from 16 residues. V dropped 0 bases and J dropped 3; count of bases not matched to a gene: 5. Produced via immunoSEQ multiplex PCR; TCRdb's table is partial and in-frame only. The sample includes approximately 87,000 clones, around 90% seen only once; the top ten take around 0.45%. The source of this sequence is a female donor with multiple sclerosis, enrolled in a pregnancy study. Material: CD4+ T cells from peripheral blood mononuclear cells, obtained in the second trimester of pregnancy. This chain links TRBV23-1 with TRBJ2-7; TRBD2 matches 10 bases. Being an ORF, TRBV23-1 has a function that is uncertain. The CDR3 DNA is TGCGCCAGCAGTCAATCGGGGGAGCGGGAGGGCTACGAGCAGTACTTC. This gives the protein CASSQSGEREGYEQYF.